This TCR beta chain was recovered during a study of shared clonotypes between healthy human individuals. In the study overall: Researchers assigned three CD4 naive, three CD4 memory, two CD8 naive and one CD8 memory plate to each donor.

Splitting the CD4+ cells yielded a CD45RA+ naive subset and a CD45RA-negative memory subset. Method: immunoSEQ multiplex PCR; TCRdb's copy keeps in-frame clones and lacks some. In the table there are approximately 640,000 clones, roughly 70% of which are singletons. The CDR3 spans 14 residues. J was trimmed by 11 bases and V by 3 bases; bases with no gene match: 12. Looked up from germline, CDR1 is MDHEN and CDR2 is SYDVKM. This clone was observed a single time. The V and J genes are TRBV28 and TRBJ2-5, with TRBD1 identical over 7 bases. The TCR originated in a woman in her thirties in good health. Sequencing used memory CD4+ T cells sorted from blood. Sample subset: CD45RA-negative fraction. The CDR3 bases are TGTGCCAGCAGTTTGATGACAGGGCGCTGGGAGCAGTACTTC. Encoded protein: CASSLMTGRWEQYF.